The rows below give T cell receptor beta chains drawn from one sample of a study of CD8 T cells in ankylosing spondylitis. TCRdb itself ran the 5' RACE reads through MiXCR, one entry per CDR3 protein. The repertoire holds around 480,000 distinct CDR3 sequences, with 17% as singletons. Sequenced: blood, either unsorted or a sorted T cell fraction (not recorded which). Source of these receptors: a male donor with ankylosing spondylitis. Both conserved end residues are part of each CDR3. D genes are given only for firm matches. Size tells how often a clone was seen (once, few, many) or the class of an expanded clone, and some rows leave it out.

size | J | V | length | D | CDR3 | DNA
many | TRBJ1-1 | TRBV7-9 | 14 | NA | CASSLLQGNTEAFF | TGTGCCAGCAGCTTACTACAGGGGAACACTGAAGCTTTCTTT
few | TRBJ2-4 | TRBV18 | 13 | NA | CASSPTVENIQYF | TGTGCCAGCTCACCGACAGTGGAAAACATTCAGTACTTC
few | TRBJ2-5 | TRBV29-1 | 13 | TRBD2 | CSVGAGVRKTQYF | TGCAGCGTTGGCGCGGGAGTGAGAAAGACCCAGTACTTC
NA | TRBJ2-7 | TRBV20-1 | 14 | TRBD1 | CSAFTGGPSYEQYF | TGCAGTGCTTTCACAGGGGGGCCTTCCTACGAGCAGTACTTC
NA | TRBJ1-1 | TRBV5-1 | 15 | TRBD1 | CASNPGTGGMTEAFF | TGCGCCAGCAACCCCGGGACAGGGGGCATGACGGAAGCTTTCTTT
NA | TRBJ2-5 | TRBV29-1 | 13 | NA | CSVTGGPGETQYF | TGCAGCGTTACCGGAGGGCCAGGGGAGACCCAGTACTTC
few | TRBJ2-2 | TRBV5-1 | 15 | NA | CASSLGPQQGGELFF | TGCGCCAGCAGCTTGGGACCTCAGCAGGGCGGGGAGCTGTTTTTT
few | TRBJ2-1 | TRBV6-6 | 13 | TRBD2 | CASNPGLGNEQFF | TGTGCCAGCAACCCGGGACTAGGGAATGAGCAGTTCTTC
NA | TRBJ1-3 | TRBV7-8 | 15 | NA | CASSLGLQGGNTIYF | TGTGCCAGCAGCTTAGGACTCCAGGGTGGAAACACCATATATTTT
many | TRBJ2-1 | TRBV24-1 | 13 | NA | CATSVGPYNEQFF | TGTGCCACCAGTGTGGGCCCTTACAATGAGCAGTTCTTC
NA | TRBJ1-5 | TRBV12-3/TRBV12-4 | 15 | TRBD1 | CASRPGTGNNQPQHF | TGTGCCAGCAGACCCGGGACAGGGAACAATCAGCCCCAGCATTTT
NA | TRBJ1-2 | TRBV27 | 13 | NA | CASRPAFRGGYTF | TGTGCCAGCAGGCCGGCTTTTAGGGGTGGCTACACCTTC
few | TRBJ2-1 | TRBV25-1 | 15 | TRBD1 | CASSQVGGLYNEQFF | TGTGCCAGCAGCCAAGTAGGGGGCCTTTACAATGAGCAGTTCTTC
NA | TRBJ1-2 | TRBV20-1 | 13 | TRBD1 | CSAQGVSSYGYTF | TGCAGTGCTCAGGGGGTGTCATCCTATGGCTACACCTTC
few | TRBJ2-1 | TRBV6-1 | 19 | TRBD2 | CASSSPGLAGGGSYNEQFF | TGTGCCAGCAGTAGCCCGGGACTAGCGGGAGGTGGCTCCTACAATGAGCAGTTCTTC
few | TRBJ1-6 | TRBV7-2 | 17 | TRBD1 | CASSIQSGQVNNSPLHF | TGTGCCAGCAGCATACAATCGGGACAGGTTAATAATTCACCCCTCCACTTT
few | TRBJ2-2 | TRBV20-1 | 17 | NA | CSARPRSARSNTGELFF | TGCAGTGCTAGACCCCGGAGTGCAAGGTCGAACACCGGGGAGCTGTTTTTT
NA | TRBJ2-1 | TRBV7-3 | 17 | TRBD2 | CASSLSGRAPGYNEQFF | TGTGCCAGCAGCTTAAGCGGGAGAGCCCCCGGCTACAATGAGCAGTTCTTC
once | TRBJ2-5 | TRBV6-5 | 14 | NA | CASSLRQGTKTQYF | TGTGCCAGCAGCTTACGGCAGGGGACGAAGACCCAGTACTTC
NA | TRBJ1-2 | TRBV6-2/TRBV6-3 | 12 | NA | CASSYSTTGYTF | TGTGCCAGCAGTTACTCGACAACGGGCTACACCTTC
NA | TRBJ1-1 | TRBV5-1 | 13 | NA | CASSPSQGWSAFF | TGCGCCAGCAGTCCCAGTCAGGGGTGGAGCGCTTTCTTT
NA | TRBJ1-1 | TRBV20-1 | 15 | NA | CSATTGQGSWTEAFF | TGCAGTGCCACGACCGGACAAGGGTCTTGGACTGAAGCTTTCTTT
NA | TRBJ2-3 | TRBV9 | 19 | TRBD2 | CASSTSGTMATTSTDTQYF | TGTGCCAGCAGCACGAGCGGGACTATGGCAACCACTAGCACAGATACGCAGTATTTT
few | TRBJ1-6 | TRBV12-3/TRBV12-4 | 16 | NA | CASSLRGARADSPLHF | TGTGCCAGCAGTTTAAGAGGGGCGAGGGCGGATTCACCCCTCCACTTT
NA | TRBJ2-7 | TRBV20-1 | 16 | NA | CSARDPREWNSYEQYF | TGCAGTGCTAGAGACCCCAGAGAGTGGAACTCCTACGAGCAGTACTTC
many | TRBJ2-1 | TRBV12-3/TRBV12-4 | 15 | NA | CASSLGDSTYNEQFF | TGTGCCAGCAGTTTGGGAGACAGTACCTACAATGAGCAGTTCTTC
NA | TRBJ1-2 | TRBV14 | 13 | NA | CASSLGQIYGYTF | TGTGCCAGCAGCCTAGGACAGATCTATGGCTACACCTTC
few | TRBJ2-1 | TRBV6-1 | 13 | NA | CASRPQGPAEQFF | TGTGCCAGCAGGCCCCAGGGGCCTGCCGAGCAGTTCTTC
many | TRBJ1-2 | TRBV5-1 | 13 | NA | CASSFEGSYGYTF | TGCGCCAGCAGCTTTGAGGGGTCCTATGGCTACACCTTC
NA | TRBJ1-6 | TRBV10-3 | 13 | NA | CAIKGRENSPLHF | TGTGCCATCAAGGGCCGCGAGAATTCACCCCTCCACTTT
NA | TRBJ2-1 | TRBV9 | 15 | TRBD1 | CASSVRDRGLNEQFF | TGTGCCAGCAGCGTCCGGGACAGGGGTCTCAATGAGCAGTTCTTC
NA | TRBJ1-4 | TRBV7-2 | 15 | NA | CASSLGLWTPEKLFF | TGTGCCAGCAGCTTAGGTCTTTGGACTCCGGAAAAACTGTTTTTT
few | TRBJ2-1 | TRBV20-1 | 11 | NA | CSATGQPGALF | TGCAGTGCTACGGGACAACCCGGGGCCCTCTTC
NA | TRBJ2-1 | TRBV20-1 | 14 | NA | CSARDSGTYNEQFF | TGCAGTGCTAGAGATAGCGGTACCTACAATGAGCAGTTCTTC
NA | TRBJ2-3 | TRBV3-1 | 15 | TRBD2 | CASRQGLASTDTQYF | TGTGCCAGCAGACAAGGACTAGCGAGCACAGATACGCAGTATTTT
few | TRBJ2-1 | TRBV12-3/TRBV12-4 | 17 | TRBD2 | CASTPGLGTSGRNEQFF | TGTGCCAGCACCCCCGGCCTGGGGACTAGCGGGAGGAATGAGCAGTTCTTC
many | TRBJ2-3 | TRBV4-1 | 14 | TRBD2 | CAVGLAENTDTQYF | TGCGCCGTGGGACTAGCGGAAAACACAGATACGCAGTATTTT
few | TRBJ2-1 | TRBV3-1 | 14 | TRBD2 | CASSQLERGNEQFF | TGTGCCAGCAGCCAATTAGAGCGGGGGAATGAGCAGTTCTTC
NA | TRBJ2-1 | TRBV20-1 | 13 | NA | CSAVGSSYNEQFF | TGCAGTGCTGTCGGGAGCTCCTACAATGAGCAGTTCTTC
few | TRBJ1-1 | TRBV5-6 | 11 | NA | CASSLEGAAFF | TGTGCCAGCAGCTTGGAAGGGGCGGCTTTCTTT
few | TRBJ1-1 | TRBV7-9 | 13 | NA | CASSLEAQTEAFF | TGTGCCAGCAGCTTAGAAGCCCAGACTGAAGCTTTCTTT
NA | TRBJ2-7 | TRBV29-1 | 14 | NA | CSVIAAGALYEQYF | TGCAGCGTAATCGCCGCGGGGGCCCTCTACGAGCAGTACTTC